This TCR beta chain originates from a study of blood T cell repertoires in COVID-19. Source study methods: Estimated nucleated cell counts came from reference gene primer amplification. Sequencing used immunoSEQ multiplex PCR; TCRdb keeps in-frame clones, though not all of them. That table furnishes V, J and clone size, whereas the DNA furnished D and trimming. The sample has hundreds of thousands of clones; around 82% are singletons. Participants spanned ages about 18 to 100 years and resided in 20 to 25 US areas. Exposed participants encountered a COVID-19 case during the 2 weeks preceding study entry. V gave up 0 bases and J gave up 8 bases, with 17 bases separating them. This CDR3 contains 15 residues. The V gene's germline CDR1 is SGHNT and CDR2 YYREEE (reference sequence).

The TCR was taken from a woman in her thirties or forties who had been exposed to COVID-19. This chain joins TRBV5-4 and TRBJ1-2; D might be TRBD1 (6 bases). Source material: PBMCs or T cells enriched from blood (not recorded which). In nucleotides, the CDR3 is TGTGCCAGCAGCTTGGTCTCGGCGGGGGGCGAGGGCTACACCTTC. Amino acids: CASSLVSAGGEGYTF.